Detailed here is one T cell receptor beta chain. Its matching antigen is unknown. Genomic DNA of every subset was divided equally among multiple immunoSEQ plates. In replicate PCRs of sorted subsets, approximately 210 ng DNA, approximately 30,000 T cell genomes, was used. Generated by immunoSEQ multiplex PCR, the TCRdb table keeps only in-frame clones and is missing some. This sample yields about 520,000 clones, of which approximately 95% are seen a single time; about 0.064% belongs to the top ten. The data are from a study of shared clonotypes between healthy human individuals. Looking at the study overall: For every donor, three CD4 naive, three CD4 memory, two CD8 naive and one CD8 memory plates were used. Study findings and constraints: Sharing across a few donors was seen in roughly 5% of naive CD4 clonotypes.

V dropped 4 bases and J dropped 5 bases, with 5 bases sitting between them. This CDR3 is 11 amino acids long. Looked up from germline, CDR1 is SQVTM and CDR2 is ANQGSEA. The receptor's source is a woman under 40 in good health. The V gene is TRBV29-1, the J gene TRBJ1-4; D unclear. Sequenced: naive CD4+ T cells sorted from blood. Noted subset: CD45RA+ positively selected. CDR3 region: CSVASNEKLFF. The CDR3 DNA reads TGCAGCGTTGCCTCCAATGAAAAACTGTTTTTT.